This is a list of T cell receptor beta chains from one sample in a study of CD8 T cells in Susac syndrome. MiXCR was run by TCRdb on the immunoSEQ multiplex PCR reads, yielding one entry per CDR3 protein. The sample gives some 260,000 distinct CDR3 sequences, more than 75% of which show up once; over 0.09% is in the top ten. Specimen: CD8+ T cells from PBMCs. The receptors shown here come from a human donor with multiple sclerosis. Both conserved end residues are trimmed from each CDR3.

CDR3 length	V gene	CDR3 protein
13	TRBV12-5	ASAASRSNQETQY
14	TRBV7-9	ASSHAVGADRNEQF
15	TRBV27	ASSMGPGTGVKNIQY
10	TRBV7-9	ASSLESVEQY
13	TRBV30	AWSVSWGSTDTQY
12	TRBV27	ASGTSGTSYEQY
13	TRBV3-1	ASSQERGFNQPQH
12	TRBV9	ASSAWARGETQY
13	TRBV6-5	ASSYAAGEPNGQF
12	TRBV27	ASSFGKKNYGYT
10	TRBV10-3	AISEGEETQY
12	TRBV2	ASSRQIMNTEAF
12	TRBV29-1	SVPIPDRPYGYT
12	TRBV27	ASRTGTSGGAQY
13	TRBV20-1	SARDRDGLALLQF
14	TRBV27	ASSFSAGAGNQPQH
13	TRBV12-3/TRBV12-4	ASSSRLDGTGELF
11	TRBV7-9	ASSPGTYYEQY
13	TRBV6-5	ASSYSGLGSETQY
9	TRBV27	ATLRGYEQY
10	TRBV11-2	ASRRGQNIQY
12	TRBV5-5	ASRPLVFLDEQF
13	TRBV20-1	SARDFREGGETQY
10	TRBV12-3/TRBV12-4	ASRTPDGEQF
14	TRBV6-1	ASSDYSGSEYNEQF
11	TRBV27	ASSSRGNQPQH
14	TRBV28	ASSLMTSGIKNEQF
13	TRBV7-9	ASSLVEGESYEQY
15	TRBV27	ASSPTGTGGGNYGYT
15	TRBV4-1	ASSQEAGSVGNSPLH
9	TRBV9	ASSPPTEAF
15	TRBV7-3	ASSLTIRGRGTDTQY
10	TRBV11-2	ASSFEGNTIY
12	TRBV2	ASKEQGPAYEQY
13	TRBV19	ASSIDPGHGIPLH
13	TRBV28	ASRSGTSGGYEQY
14	TRBV6-5	ASSYSAGEKGQPQH
15	TRBV24-1	ATSDRRQGWSTGELF
11	TRBV2	ASTFRVYTEAF
14	TRBV6-1	ASTVLGGGSTDTQY
12	TRBV11-2	ASSLSNREDTQY
11	TRBV6-5	ASSYPGDNEQF
17	TRBV9	ASSGPLVWRERGHNEQF
13	TRBV12-5	ASGPGLLGRHEQY
12	TRBV6-5	ASSYGVWNSPLH
12	TRBV27	ASRTRGRYTEAF
11	TRBV23-1	ATARTGGGGYT
12	TRBV6-6	ASSGLAGLGEQY
11	TRBV12-3/TRBV12-4	ASSFRVNNEQF
8	TRBV9	ASGDRARY
15	TRBV25-1	ASSYSVRGSGANVLT
14	TRBV9	ASSMGLAEASYEQY